This T cell receptor beta chain came from a study of blood T cell repertoires in COVID-19. Data came from immunoSEQ multiplex PCR; TCRdb stores just in-frame clones and leaves some out. There are hundreds of thousands of clones in the sample; 88% occur only once, and 2% to 2.5% lies in the top ten. The CDR3 is made up of 13 amino acids. In germline, CDR1 is MNHEY, CDR2 SMNVEV (reference sequence). Deletions cut 5 bases from V and 7 bases from J, with 11 bases between. Sequenced sample: PBMCs or T cells enriched from blood (not recorded which). The gene calls are TRBV27 and TRBJ1-4, with D hard to call. This clonotype was obtained from an older woman in a cohort exposed to, infected with or recovered from COVID-19 (not recorded which). The CDR3 DNA sequence: TGTGCCAGCAGTGCCAGAAGACTTGAAAAACTGTTTTTT. It is translated as CASSARRLEKLFF.